This T cell receptor (beta chain) was identified in a study of CD8 T cells in ankylosing spondylitis. General study findings and limits: One TCR beta motif, made up of under ten highly homologous variants, appeared characteristic of ankylosing spondylitis blood. Existing reports had already noted some motif variants in reactive arthritis synovial fluid and blood. Researchers report that disease-linked clones proved CD8+ and relatively rare in peripheral blood. There was reportedly significant enrichment of clones that were disease-linked in matched ankylosing spondylitis synovial fluid.

The CDR3 contains 12 residues. V was clipped by 10 bases and J by 9 bases, with 15 bases between them. Germline V lookup: CDR1 KGHDR, CDR2 SFDVKD. Turning to this clonotype: Its specificity is unknown.

Library preparation for TCR beta used quantitative 5'-RACE with molecular barcodes. One entry per CDR3 protein, called by TCRdb with MiXCR from the 5' RACE reads. The data hold 200,000 to 250,000 distinct CDR3 sequences, with 15% to 20% observed a single time. This clonotype was sampled from a male donor with ankylosing spondylitis. This chain links TRBV24-1 with TRBJ2-1; D tentatively reads TRBD1 or TRBD2 (5 bases each). What was sequenced was blood, either unsorted or a sorted T cell fraction (not recorded which). CDR3 region: CATSMGVGEQFF. The CDR3 nucleotides read TGTGCCACGAGCATGGGGGTGGGTGAGCAGTTCTTC.